A single T cell receptor (beta chain) is shown here with its context. The sample holds a few counts of this clone. This receptor's antigen is unknown. Base qualities were left out, and no much larger clone turns up one base away. The data stem from a study of blood T cell repertoires in COVID-19 (dated by TCRdb to the early 2020s). Turning to the overall study: Samples covering the acute and convalescent phases of COVID-19 were provided by collaborators in the United States, Italy and Spain. The material from the prospective study consisted of cDNA or gDNA derived from T cells, B-cell-depleted T cells, or PBMCs. Deeply sampled blood TCRbeta repertoires from subjects exposed to, actively infected with, or recovered from COVID-19 were included in the dataset. The repertoires were released in a freely available public database meant as a resource for research on the immune response to SARS-CoV-2. Samples came from the ongoing ImmuneRACE study (first 160 participants) plus 1,254 subjects from 6 global collaborators. Sample metadata almost always included a de-identified subject ID, COVID-19 status, age in years and sex. HLA class I and class II types, where available, came from metadata supplied by the sample provider rather than from assay-based typing. Summary of the overall study and its limitations: Clinical and demographic metadata were provided uncurated, with the amount varying by source and participant.

From the cysteine up to the phenylalanine, the CDR3 has a length of 13 residues. Here the CDR3 DNA is all that survives: 39 bases in frame from base 1. Based on the germline V gene (reference sequence), the CDR1 and CDR2 sequences are LGHDT and YNNKEL. The junction shows trimming of 3 bases on V and 9 bases on J, and the gene matches do not reach 8 bases of it. The collaborating institutions used their own protocols to collect whole blood in K2EDTA tubes. For TCRbeta analysis, collaborator samples were shipped as frozen whole blood, as isolated PBMCs, or as DNA extracted from either sample type. TCRbeta CDR3 regions were amplified from genomic DNA using the immunoSEQ Assay, a bias-controlled multiplex PCR. The study's own analysis went as follows. The number of nucleated cells in each sample was estimated by amplification of reference gene primers within the assay. To quantify the absolute abundance of each unique TCRbeta CDR3 rearrangement, sequence reads were collapsed and filtered. Productive Simpson clonality was computed per sample as the square root of Simpson's diversity index over productive rearrangements. Imported from immuneACCESS, the table was reduced by TCRdb to in-frame sequences with V and J called. These copies leave out some clones; in studies compared against another copy, an unresolved V gene accounts for under half, and the cause of the remainder is not known. Clone size and V and J calls were adopted from that table, with D and trimming inferred from the DNA. Recorded for this sample are some 20,000 clones; 90% to 95% of them occurred a single time. 6% to 8% of the sample rests with the top ten.

Recombination joined TRBV3-1 (or the pseudogene TRBV3-2) with TRBJ2-7, with 7 bases in between that match TRBD1. This receptor was taken from a human donor in a cohort sampled during active COVID-19. The sample taken for sequencing was peripheral blood. The encoded CDR3 is CASSQGTVTWQYF. Here is the DNA: TGTGCCAGCAGCCAGGGGACAGTCACTTGGCAGTACTTC.